This entry lists 15 T cell receptor beta chains sequenced from one sample in a study of radiation and T cells in renal cell carcinoma. TCRdb's copy holds only in-frame clones and misses some; the assay was immunoSEQ multiplex PCR. The sample lists more than 75,000 clones, about 86% occurring once. Time point here: blood 2 weeks post-SBRT. This sample's treatment: 15 Gy SBRT to primary tumor, nephrectomy 4 weeks later. The material was blood, obtained from a patient whose treatment included radiotherapy and nephrectomy. These receptors originate from a woman aged 45-60 years with renal cell carcinoma.

This chain joins TRBV5-1 and TRBJ2-1; a weak D match, TRBD2 (6 bases). V gave up 0 bases and J gave up 4 bases, with 8 bases separating them. The CDR3 has 14 residues. Germline CDR1 reads SGHRS; CDR2 reads YFSETQ. The CDR3 spells CASSLAAGYNEQFF. In DNA form, the CDR3 reads TGCGCCAGCAGCTTGGCCGCGGGATACAATGAGCAGTTCTTC.

The rearrangement joins TRBV6-5 to TRBJ2-1; D call uncertain. The CDR3 totals 13 residues. With 6 bases removed from V and 9 bases from J, the gap between germline ends came to 15 bases. Germline CDR1 MNHEY, CDR2 SVGAGI. The CDR3 region is CASRRQLIGEQFF. CDR3 nucleotides: TGTGCCAGCAGAAGACAACTGATCGGTGAGCAGTTCTTC.

The rearrangement joins TRBV6-5 to TRBJ2-2, with TRBD1 identical over 7 bases. The V segment lost 2 bases and the J segment 5 bases; nucleotides outside the gene matches: 8. CDR3 length equals 16 residues. Germline CDR1 MNHEY, CDR2 SVGAGI. The CDR3 loop is CASSYVPGTETGELFF. The CDR3 DNA reads TGTGCCAGCAGTTACGTTCCCGGGACAGAGACCGGGGAGCTGTTTTTT.

This chain links TRBV19 with TRBJ2-1; D remains unclear. CDR3 size: 13 residues. From germline, CDR1 is LNHDA and CDR2 SQIVND (reference sequence). V was pared by 3 bases and J by 7 bases, with 10 bases between. CDR3 protein: CASSMQTVNEQFF. CDR3 sequence (DNA): TGTGCCAGTAGTATGCAGACTGTAAATGAGCAGTTCTTC.

CDR3 nucleotide sequence: TGTGCCAGCAGCTTAGTACAGGGGCTCAGGGAAAGCAATCAGCCCCAGCATTTT. It is translated as CASSLVQGLRESNQPQHF. The rearrangement uses TRBV7-9 and TRBJ1-5; 7 positions agree with TRBD1. This CDR3 has 18 residues. Germline CDR1 and CDR2: SEHNR and FQNEAQ (reference sequence). With V trimmed by 1 base and J by 1 base, 10 bases remained unmatched.

The chain joins TRBV11-2 to TRBJ2-5; D gene ambiguous. Looked up from germline, CDR1 is SGHAT and CDR2 is FQNNGV. The CDR3 is 14 residues long. V lost 2 bases and J lost 1, with 8 bases in between. The CDR3 sequence: CASSLSGGQETQYF. CDR3 coding DNA: TGTGCCAGCAGCTTATCAGGCGGCCAAGAGACCCAGTACTTC.

The CDR3 region has the DNA TGTGCCAGCAGTTCCCCCCCCGGGGACTATGGCTACACCTTC. Residues: CASSSPPGDYGYTF. This chain joins TRBV28 and TRBJ1-2; D is undetermined. The CDR3 covers 14 residues. Germline V gene sequence: CDR1 MDHEN, CDR2 SYDVKM. The ends were cut back, 4 bases at V and 3 bases at J, with 12 bases in the middle.

The V and J genes are TRBV9 and TRBJ2-7; possible D gene TRBD1, 5 bases. The CDR3 spans 16 residues. Germline CDR1 is SGDLS and CDR2 is YYNGEE. The V end lost 2 bases, the J end lost 3 bases, and 18 bases lay between the germline ends. CDR3 nucleotides: TGTGCCAGCAGCGTGGCCGACCAGGGATCCCGCTACGAGCAGTACTTC. As protein: CASSVADQGSRYEQYF.

The chain carries TRBV11-3 and TRBJ2-1; D ambiguous. Trimming took 8 bases from V and 3 from J, leaving 11 bases between them. The germline CDR1 and CDR2 sequences are SGHNT and YENEEA. The CDR3 length is 13 residues. The CDR3 region is CASASGLYNEQFF. CDR3 DNA: TGTGCCAGCGCATCAGGCCTCTACAATGAGCAGTTCTTC.

V gene TRBV19 combines with J gene TRBJ2-5, with D possibly being TRBD1 (5 bases). This CDR3 has 14 residues. Germline CDR1 reads LNHDA; CDR2 reads SQIVND (reference sequence). Trimming took 1 base from V and 2 from J, leaving 8 bases between them. The CDR3 DNA sequence: TGTGCCAGTAGTATAGCTAAGGGGCAAGAGACCCAGTACTTC. It is translated as CASSIAKGQETQYF.

V usage is TRBV9 and J usage is TRBJ2-3, with a tentative D call TRBD1 (5 bases). This CDR3 is 13 amino acids long. Germline V gene data show CDR1 as SGDLS and CDR2 as YYNGEE. The germline V and J ends were trimmed by 10 bases and 2 bases, with 14 bases remaining between them. The CDR3 reads CAPGPRATDTQYF. DNA of the CDR3: TGTGCCCCAGGGCCCCGAGCCACAGATACGCAGTATTTT.

The rearrangement joins TRBV6-1 to TRBJ2-5, with D maybe TRBD1 (5 bases). The J call is doubtful: the DNA matches TRBJ2-7 better. This CDR3 is 12 amino acids long. Germline V CDR1 and CDR2: MNHNS, SASEGT. CDR3 DNA sequence: TGTGCCAGCAATAAGAAGGGGTACGAGCAGTACTTC. This codes for CASNKKGYEQYF.

CDR3 amino acids: CASSAGTSGNNEQFF. In DNA, the CDR3 is TGTGCCAGCAGCGCCGGGACTAGCGGAAACAATGAGCAGTTCTTC. The gene calls are TRBV9 and TRBJ2-1; 11 bases are a match to TRBD2. The CDR3 is made up of 15 amino acids. The germline V gene encodes CDR1 SGDLS and CDR2 YYNGEE. V shed 3 bases and J 5 bases; nucleotides not matched to a gene: 4.

On this clone itself: At the DNA level, this CDR3 is encoded by other sequences in the same sample as well. The chain is built from TRBV4-3 and TRBJ2-7; D gene uncertain. The CDR3 is 14 amino acids. V shed 0 bases and J shed 2 bases, with 8 bases lying between them. CDR1 LGHNA and CDR2 YSLEER come from the germline V gene. CDR3 nucleotides: TGCGCCAGCAGCCAAGATTATTCAACCTACGAGCAGTACTTC. This sequence encodes CASSQDYSTYEQYF.

The CDR3 here is CASSRDGNSYEQYF. CDR3 nucleotides: TGTGCCAGCAGCCGGGACGGAAACTCCTACGAGCAGTACTTC. The rearrangement joins TRBV6-1 to TRBJ2-7; D may be TRBD1 or TRBD2 (5 bases each). V lost 6 bases and J 0 bases, leaving 12 bases between the germline ends. The germline CDR1 and CDR2 sequences are MNHNS and SASEGT. This CDR3 is 14 amino acids long.